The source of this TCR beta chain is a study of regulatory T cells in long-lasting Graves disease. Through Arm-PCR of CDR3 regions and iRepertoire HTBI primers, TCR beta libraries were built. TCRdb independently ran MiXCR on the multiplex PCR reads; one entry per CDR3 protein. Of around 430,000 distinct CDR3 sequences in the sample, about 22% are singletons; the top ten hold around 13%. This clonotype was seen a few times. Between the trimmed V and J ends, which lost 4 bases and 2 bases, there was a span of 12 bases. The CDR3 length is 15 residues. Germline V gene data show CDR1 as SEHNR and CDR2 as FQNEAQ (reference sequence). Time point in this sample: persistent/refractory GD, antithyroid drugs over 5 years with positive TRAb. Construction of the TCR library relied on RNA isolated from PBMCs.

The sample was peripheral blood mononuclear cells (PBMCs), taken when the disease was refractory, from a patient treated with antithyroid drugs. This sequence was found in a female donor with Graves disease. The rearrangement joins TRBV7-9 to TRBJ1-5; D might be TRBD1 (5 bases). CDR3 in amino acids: CASSSYQQGNQPQHF. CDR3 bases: TGTGCCAGCAGCTCTTACCAACAGGGCAATCAGCCCCAGCATTTT.